This TCR beta chain was profiled in a study of OX40 agonist ivuxolimab in advanced cancers. Turning to the overall study: The costimulatory receptor OX40 (CD134) was targeted by ivuxolimab, a fully human IgG2 agonistic monoclonal antibody. Intravenous ivuxolimab was administered to patients every 2 weeks at six dose levels: 0.01, 0.1, 0.3, 1.5, 3 and 10 mg/kg. Of the 52 patients in dose escalation, some 20 had hepatocellular carcinoma, some 15 had melanoma, 9 had renal cell carcinoma and 9 had head and neck cancer. In the dose-escalation cohort, approximately 80% of patients were male, and the mean age was 60 years with a range of roughly 20 to 79. Prior anti-PD-1, anti-PD-L1 or anti-CTLA-4 therapy was permitted, and checkpoint inhibitors had been received by about two fifths of dose-escalation patients. Partial responses occurred in three dose-escalation patients, of whom one had hepatocellular carcinoma and two had cutaneous melanoma. Peripheral TCRbeta sequencing was intended to test whether TCR sequence diversity was altered and clonal T-cell expansion was caused by ivuxolimab. The paper covers the monotherapy dose-escalation part of the phase I ivuxolimab trial, which included N ≈ 50 patients.

Paper-wide results and their limitations: After ivuxolimab, expanded clones were on average more numerous among CD8+ T cells than among CD4+ T cells. In partial responders in the 0.1-3.0 mg/kg groups, normalized peripheral clonal expansion was found to be among the lowest, especially among CD8+ T cells. At doses of 0.1 to 3.0 mg/kg, clonal expansion of both CD4+ and CD8+ T cells in blood was seen between baseline and week 6. Low levels of normalized T-cell clonal expansion were also shown by some nonresponding patients. The antigen specificity of the peripheral T cells that underwent clonal expansion was not determined.

Patients with a history of autoimmune disease or receiving systemic immunosuppression were excluded from the trial. Peripheral blood for TCR sequencing was drawn from every dose cohort at baseline, at cycle 4 day 1 and at cycle 7 day 1. Samples were obtained from an open-label, multicenter, first-in-human phase I dose-escalation trial of ivuxolimab. Adults with locally advanced or metastatic melanoma, renal cell carcinoma, hepatocellular carcinoma or head and neck squamous cell carcinoma were enrolled in the trial. Before TCR sequencing, CD4+ and CD8+ T cells were separately sorted from peripheral blood. For sequencing of the TCRbeta CDR3 region, genomic DNA was extracted from the sorted cells. The immunoSEQ Assay was used for sequencing of TCRbeta CDR3 regions. TCRdb took this table from immuneACCESS and kept in-frame rearrangements with V and J called. Such tables lack part of the clones; where checked against another copy, unresolved V genes explain under half of the gap, and the rest is unexplained. The sample table holds about 53,000 clones, of which 75% to 90% were seen once. About 11% of the sample is in the top ten clones.

Turning to this clone: Its antigen is unknown. Per-base qualities were not stored, and no clone one base away is much larger.

The sample here was CD4+ or CD8+ T cells sorted from blood, taken in a trial of the OX40 agonist ivuxolimab. The TCR comes from an adult with an advanced solid tumor such as melanoma, head and neck, liver or kidney cancer.

The nucleotides are TGCGCCAGCAGCGGAGGACTAGCTCTATACAATGAGCAGTTCTTC. Its protein product is CASSGGLALYNEQFF. This chain is built from TRBV5-1 and TRBJ2-1; TRBD2 matches 8 bases in the middle. The germline V gene encodes CDR1 SGHRS and CDR2 YFSETQ. The CDR3 measures 15 amino acids from cysteine to phenylalanine. Only the CDR3 DNA is retained, 45 bases long and in frame from the first base. V ends up 4 bases short and J 4 bases short, with an unmatched junction base count of 7.